This T cell receptor beta chain was recorded in a study of CD8 T cells in ankylosing spondylitis. TCRdb re-called the 5' RACE reads through MiXCR, storing one row per CDR3 protein. Of tens of thousands of distinct CDR3 sequences in the sample, around 2.8% are singletons; the top ten hold around 4.5%. Trimming at V came to 0 bases and at J to 3 bases, leaving 6 bases not matched to a gene. Germline V gene sequence: CDR1 SGDLS, CDR2 YYNGEE. The CDR3 loop spans 15 amino acids. This clonotype showed up many times. This sequence was found in a male donor with ankylosing spondylitis or in good health (not recorded which). The specimen was blood, either unsorted or a sorted T cell fraction (not recorded which). The chain carries TRBV9 and TRBJ2-7; 7 bases match TRBD2. DNA of the CDR3: TGTGCCAGCAGCGTAGGAGCGGGGCAGGGCTACGAGCAGTACTTC. Translated, it gives CASSVGAGQGYEQYF.